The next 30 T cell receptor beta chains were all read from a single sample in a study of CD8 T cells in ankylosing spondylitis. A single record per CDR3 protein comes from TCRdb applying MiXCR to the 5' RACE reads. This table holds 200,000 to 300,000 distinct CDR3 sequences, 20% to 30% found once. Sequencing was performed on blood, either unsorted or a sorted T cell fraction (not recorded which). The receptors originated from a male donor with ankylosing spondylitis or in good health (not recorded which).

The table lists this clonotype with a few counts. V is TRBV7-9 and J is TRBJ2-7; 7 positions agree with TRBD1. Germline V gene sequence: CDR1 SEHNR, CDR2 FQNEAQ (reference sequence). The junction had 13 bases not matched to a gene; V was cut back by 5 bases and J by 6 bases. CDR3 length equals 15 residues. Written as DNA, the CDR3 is TGTGCCAGCAGCGAGGGACAGTTGGACTCTTCCGAGCAGTACTTC. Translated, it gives CASSEGQLDSSEQYF.

Written as DNA, the CDR3 is TGTGCCAGCAGTTCTAGACTGGGGAGCACCGAGCAGTACTTC. It specifies CASSSRLGSTEQYF. The chain combines TRBV7-9 with TRBJ2-7; D perhaps matches TRBD2 (5 bases). Per germline, CDR1 SEHNR and CDR2 FQNEAQ (reference sequence). This CDR3 region has 14 residues. V lost 6 bases and J lost 6, with 18 bases in between. The entire variable domain, with the rest obtained from reference TRBV7-9 and TRBJ2-7, is as follows: DTGVSQNPRHKITKRGQNVTFRCDPISEHNRLYWYRQTLGQGPEFLTYFQNEAQLEKSRLLSDRFSAERPKGSFSTLEIQRTEQGDSAMYLCASSSRLGSTEQYFGPGTRLTVT.

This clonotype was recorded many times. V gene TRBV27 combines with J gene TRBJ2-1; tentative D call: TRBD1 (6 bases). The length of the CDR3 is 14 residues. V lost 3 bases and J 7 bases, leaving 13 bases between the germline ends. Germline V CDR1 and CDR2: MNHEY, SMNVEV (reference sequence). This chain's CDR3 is CASSFWGRMNEQFF. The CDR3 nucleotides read TGTGCCAGCAGTTTTTGGGGGCGAATGAATGAGCAGTTCTTC.

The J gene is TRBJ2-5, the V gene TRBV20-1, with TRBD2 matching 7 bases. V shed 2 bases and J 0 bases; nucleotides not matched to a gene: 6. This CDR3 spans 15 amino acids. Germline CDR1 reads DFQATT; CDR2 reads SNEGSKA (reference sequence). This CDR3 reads CSARLPAGNQETQYF. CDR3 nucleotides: TGCAGTGCTAGACTCCCAGCGGGAAACCAAGAGACCCAGTACTTC.

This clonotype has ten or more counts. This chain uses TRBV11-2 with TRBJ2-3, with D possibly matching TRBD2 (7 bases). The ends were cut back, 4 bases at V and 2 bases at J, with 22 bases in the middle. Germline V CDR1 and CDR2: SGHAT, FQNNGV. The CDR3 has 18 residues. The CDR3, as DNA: TGTGCCAGCAGCTCGGTTAGGGGGGGCTACTCCCACACAGATACGCAGTATTTT. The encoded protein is CASSSVRGGYSHTDTQYF. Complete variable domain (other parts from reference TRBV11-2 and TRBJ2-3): EAGVAQSPRYKIIEKRQSVAFWCNPISGHATLYWYQQILGQGPKLLIQFQNNGVVDDSQLPKDRFSAERLKGVDSTLKIQPAKLEDSAVYLCASSSVRGGYSHTDTQYFGPGTRLTVL.

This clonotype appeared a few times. The CDR3 sequence: CSVGTGLFYGYTF. CDR3 coding DNA: TGCAGCGTTGGTACAGGCCTCTTCTATGGCTACACCTTC. The rearrangement joins TRBV29-1 to TRBJ1-2; perhaps TRBD1 as D (5 bases). The CDR3 is made up of 13 amino acids. Trimming stripped 4 bases from V and 4 bases from J, with 13 bases between. CDR1 is SQVTM and CDR2 is ANQGSEA in the germline V gene.

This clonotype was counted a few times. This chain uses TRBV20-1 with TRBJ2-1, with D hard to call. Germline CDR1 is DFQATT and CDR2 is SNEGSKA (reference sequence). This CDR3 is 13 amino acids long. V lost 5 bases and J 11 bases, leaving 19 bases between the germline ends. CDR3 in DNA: TGCAGTGCTGAGAGCCCCTATGATACTAAGCAGTTCTTC. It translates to CSAESPYDTKQFF.

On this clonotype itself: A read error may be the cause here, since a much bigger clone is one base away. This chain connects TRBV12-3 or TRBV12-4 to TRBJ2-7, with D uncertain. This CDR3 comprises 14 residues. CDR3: CASSLIPDSYEKYF. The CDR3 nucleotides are TGTGCCAGCAGTTTGATTCCAGATTCATACGAGAAGTACTTC.

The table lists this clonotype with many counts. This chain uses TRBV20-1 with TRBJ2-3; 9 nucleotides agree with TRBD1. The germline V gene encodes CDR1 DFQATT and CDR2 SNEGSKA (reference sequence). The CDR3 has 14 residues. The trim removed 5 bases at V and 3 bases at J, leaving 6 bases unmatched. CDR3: CSAADRGFTDTQYF. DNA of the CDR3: TGCAGTGCTGCGGACAGGGGTTTTACAGATACGCAGTATTTT.

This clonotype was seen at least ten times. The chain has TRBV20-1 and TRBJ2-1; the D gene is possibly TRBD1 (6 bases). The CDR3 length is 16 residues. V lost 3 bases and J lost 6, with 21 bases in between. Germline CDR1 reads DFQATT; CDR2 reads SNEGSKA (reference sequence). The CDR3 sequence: CSASRSSQGIINEQFF. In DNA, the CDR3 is TGCAGTGCTAGTCGTTCCTCGCAGGGGATTATCAATGAGCAGTTCTTC.

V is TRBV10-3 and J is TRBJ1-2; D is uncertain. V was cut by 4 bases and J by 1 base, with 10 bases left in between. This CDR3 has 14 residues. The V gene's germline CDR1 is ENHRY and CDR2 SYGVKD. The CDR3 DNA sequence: TGTGCCATCAGTGTTTTCGACGGTAACTATGGCTACACCTTC. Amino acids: CAISVFDGNYGYTF.

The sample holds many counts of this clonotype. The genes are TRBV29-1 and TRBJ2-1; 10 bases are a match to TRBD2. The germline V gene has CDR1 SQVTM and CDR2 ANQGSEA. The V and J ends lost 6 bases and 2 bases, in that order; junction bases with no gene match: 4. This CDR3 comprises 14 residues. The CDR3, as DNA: TGCAGCGTACCCAGCGGGGGGGCCTACAATGAGCAGTTCTTC. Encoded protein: CSVPSGGAYNEQFF.

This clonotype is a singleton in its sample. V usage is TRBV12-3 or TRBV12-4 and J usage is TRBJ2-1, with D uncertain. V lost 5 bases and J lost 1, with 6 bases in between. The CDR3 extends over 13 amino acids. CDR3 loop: CASSKESYNEQFF. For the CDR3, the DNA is TGTGCCAGCAGTAAAGAGTCCTACAATGAGCAGTTCTTC.

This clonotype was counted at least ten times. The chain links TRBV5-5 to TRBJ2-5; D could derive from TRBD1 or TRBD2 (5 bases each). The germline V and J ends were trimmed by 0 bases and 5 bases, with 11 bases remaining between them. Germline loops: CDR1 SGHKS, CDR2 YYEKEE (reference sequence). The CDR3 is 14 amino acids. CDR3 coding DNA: TGTGCCAGCAGCTTGGTGGCAGGGAGTGAGACCCAGTACTTC. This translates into CASSLVAGSETQYF.

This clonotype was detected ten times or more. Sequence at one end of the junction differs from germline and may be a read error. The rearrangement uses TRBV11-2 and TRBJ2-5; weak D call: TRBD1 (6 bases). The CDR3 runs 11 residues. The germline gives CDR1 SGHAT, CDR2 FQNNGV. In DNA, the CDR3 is TGTGCCAGCAGCTTAGTGGGGGCCATGATCTTC. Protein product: CASSLVGAMIF.

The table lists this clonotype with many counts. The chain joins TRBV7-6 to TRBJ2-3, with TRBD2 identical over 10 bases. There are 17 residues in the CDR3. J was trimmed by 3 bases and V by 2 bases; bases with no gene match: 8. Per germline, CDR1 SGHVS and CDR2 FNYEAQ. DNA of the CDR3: TGTGCCAGCAGCTTACCCTCTAGCGGGGGATTGACAGATACGCAGTATTTT. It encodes CASSLPSSGGLTDTQYF.

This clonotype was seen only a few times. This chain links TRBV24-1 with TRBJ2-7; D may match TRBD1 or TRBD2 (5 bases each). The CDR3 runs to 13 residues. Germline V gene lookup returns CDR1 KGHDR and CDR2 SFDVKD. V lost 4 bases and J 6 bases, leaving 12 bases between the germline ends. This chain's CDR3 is CATSDQGETEQYF. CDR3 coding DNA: TGTGCCACCAGTGACCAGGGAGAGACCGAGCAGTACTTC.

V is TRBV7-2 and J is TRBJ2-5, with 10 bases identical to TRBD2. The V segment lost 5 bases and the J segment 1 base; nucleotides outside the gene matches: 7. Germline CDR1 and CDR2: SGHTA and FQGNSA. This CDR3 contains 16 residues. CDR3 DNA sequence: TGTGCCAGCAGCCAGGGGGTAGCGGGGGGCCAAGAGACCCAGTACTTC. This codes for CASSQGVAGGQETQYF.

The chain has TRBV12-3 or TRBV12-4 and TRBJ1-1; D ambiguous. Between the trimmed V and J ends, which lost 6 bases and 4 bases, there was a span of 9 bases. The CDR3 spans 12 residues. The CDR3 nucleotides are TGTGCCAGCAGACGGTTGTCCACTGAAGCTTTCTTT. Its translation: CASRRLSTEAFF.

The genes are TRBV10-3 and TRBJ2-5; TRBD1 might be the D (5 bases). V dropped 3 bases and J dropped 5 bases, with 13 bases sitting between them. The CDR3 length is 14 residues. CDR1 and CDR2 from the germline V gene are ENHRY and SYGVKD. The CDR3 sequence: CAISDEVAGETQYF. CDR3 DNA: TGTGCCATCAGTGACGAGGTAGCAGGGGAGACCCAGTACTTC.

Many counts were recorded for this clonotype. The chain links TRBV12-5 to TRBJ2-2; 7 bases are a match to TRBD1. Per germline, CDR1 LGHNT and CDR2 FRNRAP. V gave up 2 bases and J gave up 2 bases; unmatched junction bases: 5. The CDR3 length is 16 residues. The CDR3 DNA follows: TGTGCTAGTGGTTTGCTCCGGGACAGAAACACCGGGGAGCTGTTTTTT. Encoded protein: CASGLLRDRNTGELFF.

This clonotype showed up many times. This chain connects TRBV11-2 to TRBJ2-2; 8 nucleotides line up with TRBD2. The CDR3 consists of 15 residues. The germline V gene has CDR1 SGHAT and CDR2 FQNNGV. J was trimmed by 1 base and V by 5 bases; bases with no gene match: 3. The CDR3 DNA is TGTGCCAGCAGCCGGGGGGGGCAGAACACCGGGGAGCTGTTTTTT. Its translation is CASSRGGQNTGELFF.

CDR3 coding DNA: TGCGCCAGCCAGATTTATACAGGTTACTACGAGCAGTACTTC. Amino acid sequence: CASQIYTGYYEQYF. V is TRBV10-2 and J is TRBJ2-7; the D gene is possibly TRBD1 (5 bases). CDR1 and CDR2 from the germline V gene are WSHSY and SAAADI. V was shortened by 8 bases and J by 3 bases, with 17 bases between the two germline ends. The CDR3 spans 14 residues.

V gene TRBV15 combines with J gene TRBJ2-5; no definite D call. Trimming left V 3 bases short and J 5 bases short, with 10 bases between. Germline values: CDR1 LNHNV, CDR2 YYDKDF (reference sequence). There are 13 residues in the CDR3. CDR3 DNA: TGTGCCACCAGCAGCCAGGTGGAGGAGACCCAGTACTTC. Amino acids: CATSSQVEETQYF.

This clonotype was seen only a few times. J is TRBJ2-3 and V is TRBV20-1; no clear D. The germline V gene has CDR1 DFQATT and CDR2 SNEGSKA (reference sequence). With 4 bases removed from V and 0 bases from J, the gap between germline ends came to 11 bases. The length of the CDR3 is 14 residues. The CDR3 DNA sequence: TGCAGTGCTAAGGACCCAACTAGCACAGATACGCAGTATTTT. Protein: CSAKDPTSTDTQYF.

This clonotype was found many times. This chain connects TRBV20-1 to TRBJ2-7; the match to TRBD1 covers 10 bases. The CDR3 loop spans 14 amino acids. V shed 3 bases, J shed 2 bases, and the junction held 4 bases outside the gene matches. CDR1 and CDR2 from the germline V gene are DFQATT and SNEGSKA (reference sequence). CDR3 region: CSASSGTGAYEQYF. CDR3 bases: TGCAGTGCTAGTAGTGGGACAGGGGCCTACGAGCAGTACTTC.

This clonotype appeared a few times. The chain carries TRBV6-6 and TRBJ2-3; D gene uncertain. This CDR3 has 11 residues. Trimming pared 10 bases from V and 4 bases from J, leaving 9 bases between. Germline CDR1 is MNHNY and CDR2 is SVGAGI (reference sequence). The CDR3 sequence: CANQWPDTQYF. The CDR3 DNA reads TGTGCCAACCAATGGCCAGATACGCAGTATTTT.

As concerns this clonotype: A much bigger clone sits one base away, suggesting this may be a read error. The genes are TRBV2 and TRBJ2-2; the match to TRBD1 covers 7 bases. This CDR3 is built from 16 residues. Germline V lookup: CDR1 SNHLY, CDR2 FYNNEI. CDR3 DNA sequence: TGTGCCAGCAGGGGAACGACAGGGCCTTACACCTGGGAGCTGTTTTTT. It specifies CASRGTTGPYTWELFF.

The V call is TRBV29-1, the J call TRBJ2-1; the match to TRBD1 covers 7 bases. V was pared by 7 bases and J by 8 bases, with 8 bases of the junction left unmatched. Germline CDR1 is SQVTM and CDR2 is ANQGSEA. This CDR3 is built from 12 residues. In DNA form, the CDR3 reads TGCAGCGAAACAGGGGCCGACCATGAGCAGTTCTTC. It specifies CSETGADHEQFF.

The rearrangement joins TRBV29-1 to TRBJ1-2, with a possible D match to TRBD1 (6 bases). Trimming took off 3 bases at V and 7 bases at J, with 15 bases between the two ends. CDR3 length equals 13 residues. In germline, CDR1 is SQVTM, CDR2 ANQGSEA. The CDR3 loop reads CSVEETAGVGYTF. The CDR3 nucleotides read TGCAGCGTTGAGGAAACAGCAGGGGTTGGCTACACCTTC.